Below, 21 T cell receptor beta chains from the same sample are listed, as sequenced in a study of cytomegalovirus exposure and HLA in healthy donors. Primers included in the PCR were 60 Vbeta and 13 Jbeta primers. Clones were read by immunoSEQ multiplex PCR, and TCRdb kept only the in-frame ones, dropping some. The table lists about 210,000 clones. Material: PBMCs. The receptor set was obtained from a woman younger than 45 in good health and CMV-seropositive.

This chain joins TRBV19 and TRBJ1-4; D is perhaps TRBD1 (6 bases). The germline V and J ends were trimmed by 3 bases and 0 bases, with 11 bases remaining between them. Germline-derived CDR1 and CDR2 are LNHDA and SQIVND (reference sequence). This CDR3 is built from 16 residues. The CDR3 bases are TGTGCCAGTAGTATCCCTCGACAGGCAACTAATGAAAAACTGTTTTTT. It is translated as CASSIPRQATNEKLFF.

The rearrangement links TRBV19 to TRBJ1-5; 10 nucleotides line up with TRBD1. The CDR3 runs to 13 residues. Germline V gives CDR1 LNHDA, CDR2 SQIVND (reference sequence). V gave up 7 bases and J gave up 6 bases; unmatched junction bases: 3. The CDR3 DNA reads TGTGCCAGTACCCGGACAGGGGGTCAGCCCCAGCATTTT. This gives the protein CASTRTGGQPQHF.

The chain recombines TRBV7-9 with TRBJ2-5, with D possibly TRBD1 on 6 matching bases. V shed 0 bases and J shed 4 bases, with 12 bases lying between them. The germline gives CDR1 SEHNR, CDR2 FQNEAQ (reference sequence). This CDR3 region has 15 residues. The CDR3 region has the DNA TGTGCCAGCAGCTTAGCTTTAGCAGGGGTAGAGACCCAGTACTTC. Translated: CASSLALAGVETQYF.

The chain joins TRBV9 to TRBJ1-2; maybe TRBD1 (6 bases). CDR1 SGDLS and CDR2 YYNGEE come from the germline V gene. Trimming shortened V by 3 bases and J by 2 bases, and 17 bases separated the two germline ends. The CDR3 length is 16 residues. The DNA for the CDR3 is TGTGCCAGCAGCGCCGGGGGGGCTCTCCCCAACTATGGCTACACCTTC. Translation gives CASSAGGALPNYGYTF.

This sequence joins TRBV29-1 and TRBJ1-3; TRBD1 is a possible D gene (6 bases). The CDR3 length is 13 residues. Germline assignment: CDR1 SQVTM and CDR2 ANQGSEA. Trimming stripped 5 bases from V and 2 bases from J, with 10 bases between. The CDR3 DNA is TGCAGCGTTATCACAGGGACTGGAAACACCATATATTTT. Its translation: CSVITGTGNTIYF.

The chain carries TRBV10-3 and TRBJ1-5; 9 bases align to TRBD1. The CDR3 consists of 16 residues. CDR1 and CDR2 (germline): ENHRY, SYGVKD. V trimming: 1 base; J trimming: 6 bases; junction bases outside the gene matches: 7. The chain's CDR3 is CAISEYVTGGAQPQHF. The CDR3 DNA is TGTGCCATCAGTGAGTACGTGACAGGGGGGGCTCAGCCCCAGCATTTT.

V is TRBV2 and J is TRBJ1-1, with 9 bases identical to TRBD1. The germline gives CDR1 SNHLY, CDR2 FYNNEI. This CDR3 is built from 14 residues. V lost 2 bases to trimming and J lost 3 bases; unmatched junction nucleotides: 1. The CDR3 DNA reads TGTGCCAGCAGTGAAAACAGGGGGCACACTGAAGCTTTCTTT. Translated, it gives CASSENRGHTEAFF.

This chain links TRBV4-1 with TRBJ1-2; TRBD1 matches 7 bases. Germline-derived CDR1 and CDR2 are MGHRA and YSYEKL. Trimming at V came to 6 bases and at J to 3 bases, leaving 7 bases not matched to a gene. This CDR3 is 14 amino acids long. This chain's CDR3 is CASSQSDRDYGYTF. In nucleotides, the CDR3 is TGCGCCAGCAGTCAATCAGACAGGGACTATGGCTACACCTTC.

As regards this clone: The sample contains more than one DNA sequence encoding this CDR3. The J gene is TRBJ1-1, the V gene TRBV5-1; TRBD1 is a possible D gene (6 bases). Germline values: CDR1 SGHRS, CDR2 YFSETQ. This CDR3 has 13 residues. Trimming shortened V by 0 bases and J by 4 bases, and 7 bases separated the two germline ends. The CDR3 sequence is CASSLGGGTEAFF. The DNA of the CDR3 is TGCGCCAGCAGCTTGGGAGGGGGCACTGAAGCTTTCTTT.

This chain connects TRBV5-8 to TRBJ2-5; tentative D call: TRBD2 (6 bases). This CDR3 region has 16 residues. Per germline, CDR1 SGHTS and CDR2 YDEGEE. V was cut by 1 base and J by 7 bases, with 20 bases left in between. CDR3 coding DNA: TGTGCCAGCAGCTTGTTTGTCGGGAGTGGGGAAGGGACCCAGTACTTC. Protein product: CASSLFVGSGEGTQYF. The variable domain in full, completed from reference TRBV5-8 and TRBJ2-5, reads EAGVTQSPTHLIKTRGQQATLRCSPISGHTSVYWYQQALGLGLQFLLWYDEGEERNRGNFPPRFSGRQFPNYSSELNVNALELEDSALYLCASSLFVGSGEGTQYFGPGTRLLVL.

This chain links TRBV5-1 with TRBJ1-4; 7 nucleotides agree with TRBD1. Germline CDR1 SGHRS, CDR2 YFSETQ. J was trimmed by 2 bases and V by 4 bases; bases with no gene match: 5. The CDR3 is 15 residues long. The CDR3 reads CASSMYRGTNEKLFF. The DNA of the CDR3 is TGCGCCAGCAGCATGTACAGGGGTACTAATGAAAAACTGTTTTTT.

The rearrangement links TRBV5-8 to TRBJ2-5; 10 bases match TRBD2. CDR1 SGHTS and CDR2 YDEGEE come from the germline V gene. Trimming at V came to 1 base and at J to 5 bases, leaving 11 bases not matched to a gene. This CDR3 has 17 residues. The CDR3 DNA reads as TGTGCCAGCAGCTTGCATTTAACCCCTAGCGGGAGTGAGACCCAGTACTTC. The encoded protein is CASSLHLTPSGSETQYF.

As for this clone: The conserved phenylalanine or tryptophan is not found at the CDR3 terminus, so this likely reflects a read error. The chain employs TRBV25-1 and TRBJ2-2; 10 bases fit TRBD2. Germline trimming cut 4 bases from V and 7 bases from J; bases unmatched to any gene: 6. The V gene's germline CDR1 is MGHDK and CDR2 SYGVNS. CDR3 length: 15 amino acids. CDR3 coding DNA: TGTGCCAGCAGTGGAGGGCTAGCGGGAGTCGGGGAGCTGTTTCTT. Encoded protein: CASSGGLAGVGELFL.

V usage is TRBV4-2 and J usage is TRBJ1-4; 9 nucleotides line up with TRBD1. Trimming took 6 bases from V and 8 from J; bases not matched to a gene: 16. The CDR3 covers 17 residues. The germline gives CDR1 LGHNA, CDR2 YNFKEQ. The chain's CDR3 is CASRPRGRGQGWEKLFF. CDR3 nucleotides: TGTGCCAGCAGGCCTAGAGGACGGGGACAGGGTTGGGAAAAACTGTTTTTT.

The CDR3 DNA follows: TGTGCTAGTGGGACCAGGGTTGGGGATAACTATGGCTACACCTTC. Its protein product is CASGTRVGDNYGYTF. V and J are TRBV12-5 and TRBJ1-2, with a tentative D call TRBD1 (5 bases). Per the germline V gene, CDR1 is LGHNT and CDR2 is FRNRAP. V was pared by 6 bases and J by 1 base, with 15 bases between. This CDR3 spans 15 amino acids.

The chain links TRBV9 to TRBJ1-2; D might be TRBD1 (6 bases). The V and J ends lost 3 bases and 4 bases respectively, with 13 bases between them. The CDR3 extends over 14 amino acids. Germline loops: CDR1 SGDLS, CDR2 YYNGEE. Here the CDR3 reads CASSATGQVYGYTF. For the CDR3, the DNA is TGTGCCAGCAGCGCAACGGGACAAGTCTATGGCTACACCTTC. The variable domain in full, completed from reference TRBV9 and TRBJ1-2, reads DSGVTQTPKHLITATGQRVTLRCSPRSGDLSVYWYQQSLDQGLQFLIQYYNGEERAKGNILERFSAQQFPDLHSELNLSSLELGDSALYFCASSATGQVYGYTFGSGTRLTVV.

This chain uses TRBV4-1 with TRBJ2-7, with 7 bases that match TRBD1. With 4 bases clipped from V and 0 bases from J, the junction kept 3 bases outside the gene matches. Germline V gives CDR1 MGHRA, CDR2 YSYEKL. The CDR3 runs to 14 residues. The CDR3 region is CASSRPGGSYEQYF. CDR3 in DNA: TGCGCCAGCAGCCGGCCAGGGGGCTCCTACGAGCAGTACTTC.

The V call is TRBV7-2, the J call TRBJ1-2, with D perhaps matching TRBD1 (5 bases). CDR3 size: 15 residues. Trimming pared 0 bases from V and 3 bases from J, leaving 11 bases between. CDR1 and CDR2 (germline): SGHTA, FQGNSA. The chain's CDR3 is CASSLAGRAYYGYTF. The CDR3 DNA reads TGTGCCAGCAGCTTAGCTGGCAGGGCGTACTATGGCTACACCTTC.

This chain uses TRBV4-1 with TRBJ2-7; D might be TRBD1 (5 bases). This CDR3 is 13 amino acids long. V gave up 4 bases and J gave up 2 bases, with 9 bases separating them. The germline CDR1 and CDR2 sequences are MGHRA and YSYEKL. Written as DNA, the CDR3 is TGCGCCAGCAGCCCGACAGTCACCTACGAGCAGTACTTC. Amino acids: CASSPTVTYEQYF.

Notes on this clone: Additional DNA sequences in this sample encode the identical CDR3. The V call is TRBV5-4, the J call TRBJ1-4; possible D gene TRBD1, 5 bases. CDR1 and CDR2 (germline): SGHNT, YYREEE (reference sequence). V was pared by 4 bases and J by 6 bases, with 13 bases between. This CDR3 contains 14 residues. CDR3 sequence reads: CASSQQGFDEKLFF. The CDR3 DNA reads TGTGCCAGCAGCCAGCAGGGTTTCGATGAAAAACTGTTTTTT.

The chain combines TRBV2 with TRBJ2-7, with TRBD2 as a possible D gene (7 bases). The CDR3 is 16 residues long. V lost 1 base and J lost 3, with 16 bases in between. CDR1 SNHLY and CDR2 FYNNEI come from the germline V gene. CDR3 residues: CASSEGYGGAYYEQYF. The CDR3, as DNA: TGTGCCAGCAGTGAAGGCTATGGGGGGGCCTACTACGAGCAGTACTTC.